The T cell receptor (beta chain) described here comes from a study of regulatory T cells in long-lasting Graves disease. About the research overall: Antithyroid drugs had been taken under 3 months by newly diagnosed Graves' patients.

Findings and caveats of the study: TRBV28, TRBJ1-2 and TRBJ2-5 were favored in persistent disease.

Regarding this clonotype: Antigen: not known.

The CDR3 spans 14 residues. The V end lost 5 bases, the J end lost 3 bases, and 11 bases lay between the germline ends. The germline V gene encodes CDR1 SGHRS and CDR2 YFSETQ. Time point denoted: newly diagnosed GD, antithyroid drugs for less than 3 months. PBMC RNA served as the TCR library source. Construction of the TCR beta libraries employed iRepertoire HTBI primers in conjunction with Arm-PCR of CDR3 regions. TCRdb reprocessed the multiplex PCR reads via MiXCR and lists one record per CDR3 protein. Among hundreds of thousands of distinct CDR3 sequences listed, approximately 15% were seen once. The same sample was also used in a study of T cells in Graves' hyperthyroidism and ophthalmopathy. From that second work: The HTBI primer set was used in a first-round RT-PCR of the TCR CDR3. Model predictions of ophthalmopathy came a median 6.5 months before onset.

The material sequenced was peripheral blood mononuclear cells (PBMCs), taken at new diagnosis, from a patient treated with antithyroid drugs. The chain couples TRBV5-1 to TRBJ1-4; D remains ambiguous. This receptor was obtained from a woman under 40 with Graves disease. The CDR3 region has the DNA TGCGCCAGCAGAGTACAGCCCTCTAATGAAAAACTGTTTTTT. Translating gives CASRVQPSNEKLFF. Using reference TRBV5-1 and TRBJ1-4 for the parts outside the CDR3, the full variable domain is KAGVTQTPRYLIKTRGQQVTLSCSPISGHRSVSWYQQTPGQGLQFLFEYFSETQRNKGNFPGRFSGRQFSNSRSEMNVSTLELGDSALYLCASRVQPSNEKLFFGSGTQLSVL.